This is a list of T cell receptor beta chains from one sample in a study of OX40 agonist ivuxolimab in advanced cancers. Data came from immunoSEQ multiplex PCR; TCRdb stores just in-frame clones and leaves some out. The sample records 80,000 to 100,000 clones, approximately 93% being singletons. Sequences were derived from CD4+ or CD8+ T cells sorted from blood, sampled in a trial of the OX40 agonist ivuxolimab. These receptors were obtained from an adult with an advanced solid tumor such as melanoma, head and neck, liver or kidney cancer. Each CDR3 is given with its conserved first and last residue. The D gene is left open where the match is weak. Only some rows state a clone size, as once, few, many or a class for expanded clones.

CDR3 | V | size | D | J
CASSPEDRARSPLHF | TRBV5-1 | . | TRBD1 | TRBJ1-6
CASRGPYGDTQYF | TRBV2 | . | . | TRBJ2-3
CASSQAYRGGGGFNTGELFF | TRBV5-1 | . | . | TRBJ2-2
CASSLHSSGANVLTF | TRBV5-1 | . | . | TRBJ2-6
CASSPSRDNEQFF | TRBV18 | . | . | TRBJ2-1
CASRNQETQYF | TRBV6-6 | . | . | TRBJ2-5
CASSWTGSETQYF | TRBV6-5 | . | TRBD1 | TRBJ2-5
CASSVYLSGNTIYF | TRBV9 | . | . | TRBJ1-3
CASSRRSSTDTQYF | TRBV9 | . | . | TRBJ2-3
CASSYTNNQPQHF | TRBV6-7 | . | . | TRBJ1-5
CASSLNRDDYGYTF | TRBV7-3 | . | . | TRBJ1-2
CAWSLAGRNNQPQHF | TRBV30 | . | . | TRBJ1-5
CASSSRTANTEAFF | TRBV5-6 | . | . | TRBJ1-1
CASSSRGEANEQFF | TRBV5-1 | once | . | TRBJ2-1
CASSPQGGQTGELFF | TRBV5-1 | . | . | TRBJ2-2
CASSSGLAGVGDTQYF | TRBV4-3 | . | TRBD2 | TRBJ2-3
CAGRRQGELFF | TRBV2 | . | TRBD1 | TRBJ1-4
CASSKPGHTDTQYF | TRBV5-4 | . | . | TRBJ2-3
CASSRPGQGRNTEAFF | TRBV4-2 | . | TRBD1 | TRBJ1-1
CATRVNNSPLHF | TRBV15 | . | . | TRBJ1-6
CASSLENQPQHF | TRBV28 | . | . | TRBJ1-5
CASTLNARDEKLFF | TRBV11-3 | . | . | TRBJ1-4
CASSGTGVGYTF | TRBV28 | . | TRBD1 | TRBJ1-2
CASSQRPTYGYTF | TRBV4-3 | . | . | TRBJ1-2
CASSAQTGNYGYTF | TRBV9 | . | . | TRBJ1-2
CAWSPQGWGNQPQHF | TRBV30 | . | . | TRBJ1-5
CAWSRASGASYEQFF | TRBV30 | . | TRBD2 | TRBJ2-1
CASSTTGPYGYTF | TRBV19 | . | TRBD1 | TRBJ1-2
CASSQGRAPFF | TRBV14 | few | . | TRBJ2-1